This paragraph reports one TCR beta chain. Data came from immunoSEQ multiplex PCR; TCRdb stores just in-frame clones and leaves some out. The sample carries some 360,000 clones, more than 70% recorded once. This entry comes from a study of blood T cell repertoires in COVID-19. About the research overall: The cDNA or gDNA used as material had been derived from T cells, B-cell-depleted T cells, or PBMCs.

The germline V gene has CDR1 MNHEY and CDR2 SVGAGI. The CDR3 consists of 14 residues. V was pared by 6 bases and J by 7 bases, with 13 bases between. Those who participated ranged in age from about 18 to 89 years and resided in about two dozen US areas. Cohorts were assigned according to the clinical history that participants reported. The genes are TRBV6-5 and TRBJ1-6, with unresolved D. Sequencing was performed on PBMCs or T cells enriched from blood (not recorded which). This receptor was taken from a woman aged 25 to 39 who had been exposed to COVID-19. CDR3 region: CASRPNGENSPLHF. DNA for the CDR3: TGTGCCAGCAGGCCAAACGGAGAGAATTCACCCCTCCACTTT.